This T cell receptor (beta chain) was observed in a study of blood T cell repertoires in COVID-19. Data came from immunoSEQ multiplex PCR; TCRdb stores just in-frame clones and leaves some out. The profile covers approximately 250,000 clones, with about 89% appearing a single time and 4.1% taken by the ten largest. After removal of 4 bases from V and 8 bases from J, the junction contained 7 bases not matched to a gene. Germline lookup yields CDR1 MGHRA and CDR2 YSYEKL. This CDR3 contains 14 residues. The source material was PBMCs or T cells enriched from blood (not recorded which). This sequence originates from a woman aged 25 to 45 who had recovered from COVID-19. The rearrangement uses TRBV4-1 and TRBJ2-1; 8 positions match TRBD2. DNA for the CDR3: TGCGCCAGCAGCCTTAGCGGGAAAGGGGATGAGCAGTTCTTC. Translating gives CASSLSGKGDEQFF.